What follows is one T cell receptor (beta chain) and its context. Its target is unknown. V gave up 4 bases and J gave up 1 base, with 12 bases separating them. There are 15 residues in the CDR3. Sorted-subset replicate PCRs used around 220 ng DNA, about 30,000 T cell genomes. Libraries were prepared by immunoSEQ multiplex PCR; TCRdb keeps only in-frame clonotypes and omits some of them. The top ten clones hold roughly 0.1% of a sample with about 610,000 clones, 90% to 97% of them seen once. The data were obtained in a study of shared clonotypes between healthy human individuals. Overall study results and limits: In four donors, about 5% of naive CD4 clonotypes appeared in common. Sampling covered blood only; tissue repertoires likely differ.

Naive CD8 populations comprised CD45RO-negative cells positively selected for CCR7, excluding terminally differentiated effector memory CD45RA+ cells. Healthy HIV-negative adults without recent acute infections or vaccinations served as donors. The specimen was naive CD8+ T cells sorted from blood. The J gene is TRBJ2-3, the V gene TRBV23-1, with D tentatively TRBD1 or TRBD2 (5 bases each). TRBV23-1 qualifies as an ORF whose function is uncertain. The clonotype was recovered from a woman younger than 45 in good health. The CDR3 sequence: CASSPRDGCTDTQYF. CDR3 coding DNA: TGCGCCAGCAGTCCCAGGGACGGATGCACAGATACGCAGTATTTT.